This is a list of T cell receptor beta chains from one sample in a study of blood T cell repertoires in COVID-19. Profiled with immunoSEQ multiplex PCR; TCRdb holds only in-frame clones, not every one. The sample records just over 150,000 clones, around 92% being singletons. Sequences were obtained from peripheral blood. The receptor set was obtained from a man aged 25 to 40 with COVID-19, enrolled during active disease. Each CDR3 is given with its conserved first and last residue. D genes are given only for firm matches.

>TRBJ2-1|TRBD1|TRBV24-1|13
CATSDRDRGEQFF
TGTGCCACCAGTGATAGGGACAGGGGCGAGCAGTTCTTC
>TRBJ1-1|NA|TRBV6-5|12
CAGATGGTEAFF
TGTGCCGGGGCTACGGGGGGCACTGAAGCTTTCTTT
>TRBJ1-1|TRBD1|TRBV7-9|15
CASSLRQGANTEAFF
TGTGCCAGCAGCTTGAGACAGGGGGCGAACACTGAAGCTTTCTTT
>TRBJ1-1|NA|TRBV6-1|15
CASSEARAGNTEAFF
TGTGCCAGCAGTGAAGCGAGGGCGGGGAACACTGAAGCTTTCTTT
>TRBJ2-1|NA|TRBV27|12
CASSLPYNEQFF
TGTGCCAGCAGTTTACCATACAATGAGCAGTTCTTC
>TRBJ2-1|TRBD1|TRBV6-5|13
CASVRQGANEQFF
TGTGCCAGTGTCAGACAGGGGGCGAATGAGCAGTTCTTC
>TRBJ1-2|TRBD1|TRBV5-6|13
CASSEGTGTGYTF
TGTGCCAGCAGCGAAGGGACAGGGACAGGCTACACCTTC
>TRBJ2-3|NA|TRBV29-1|12
CSVGDLPDTQYF
TGCAGCGTAGGGGACTTACCAGATACGCAGTATTTT
>TRBJ2-7|NA|TRBV7-9|13
CASSLVTGLEQYF
TGTGCCAGCAGCTTAGTTACAGGGCTCGAGCAGTACTTC
>TRBJ1-1|TRBD1|TRBV3-1/TRBV3-2|16
CASSPRTGDLNTEAFF
TGTGCCAGCAGCCCACGGACAGGGGATCTTAACACTGAAGCTTTCTTT
>TRBJ2-1|TRBD1|TRBV29-1|14
CSVSTGGWYNEQFF
TGCAGCGTTTCCACAGGGGGCTGGTACAATGAGCAGTTCTTC
>TRBJ1-2|NA|TRBV2|13
CASSESSEYGYTF
TGTGCCAGCAGTGAATCGTCAGAATATGGCTACACCTTC
>TRBJ2-3|NA|TRBV27|17
CASSPLPGSSRTDTQYF
TGTGCCAGCAGTCCCCTCCCCGGGAGCAGCCGTACAGATACGCAGTATTTT
>TRBJ2-7|TRBD1|TRBV18|15
CASSPPTGQVYEQYF
TGTGCCAGCTCACCACCGACAGGGCAGGTTTACGAGCAGTACTTC
>TRBJ1-3|NA|TRBV4-3|15
CASSQQQGPGNTIYF
TGCGCCAGCAGCCAACAACAGGGACCTGGAAACACCATATATTTT
>TRBJ2-5|TRBD2|TRBV28|19
CASSFQLTGLQLYQETQYF
TGTGCCAGCAGTTTCCAGCTAACGGGACTACAATTGTACCAAGAGACCCAGTACTTC